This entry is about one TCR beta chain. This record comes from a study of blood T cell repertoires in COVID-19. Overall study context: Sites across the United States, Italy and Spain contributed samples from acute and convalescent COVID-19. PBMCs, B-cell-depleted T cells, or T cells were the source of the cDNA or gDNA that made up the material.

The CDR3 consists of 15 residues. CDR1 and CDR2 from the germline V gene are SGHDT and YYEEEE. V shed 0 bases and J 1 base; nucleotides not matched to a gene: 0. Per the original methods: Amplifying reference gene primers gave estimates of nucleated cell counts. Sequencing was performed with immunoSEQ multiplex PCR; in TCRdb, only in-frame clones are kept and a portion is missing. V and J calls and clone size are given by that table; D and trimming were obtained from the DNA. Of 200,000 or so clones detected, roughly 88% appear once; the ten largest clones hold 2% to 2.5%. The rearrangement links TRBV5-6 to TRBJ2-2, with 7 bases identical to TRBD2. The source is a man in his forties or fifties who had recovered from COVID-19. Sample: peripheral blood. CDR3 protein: CASSLAGGNTGELFF. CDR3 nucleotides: TGTGCCAGCAGCTTGGCGGGGGGGAACACCGGGGAGCTGTTTTTT.